This record concerns one T cell receptor (beta chain) sequence. Its matching antigen is unknown. Trimming cost V 10 bases and J 8 bases; bases outside gene matches: 10. Germline CDR1 reads SGHVS; CDR2 reads FNYEAQ. The CDR3 is 14 residues long. Produced via immunoSEQ multiplex PCR; TCRdb's table is partial and in-frame only. The sample carries approximately 130,000 clones, roughly 84% recorded once. This record belongs to a study of cytotoxic CD8 clonotypes in ibrutinib-treated CLL. Study as a whole: Among the patients, 11 presented as relapsed/refractory and about 14 as treatment-naive; 17 to 18 showed unmutated IGHV. General study findings and limits: Contraction or stability on treatment was seen for public clonotypes, which were uncommon.

V is TRBV7-6 and J is TRBJ2-2; 10 bases line up with TRBD2. The TCR originated in a human donor with chronic lymphocytic leukemia. Sequenced here: PBMCs, sampled after 24 months of ibrutinib treatment. CDR3 residues: CATLAGESPGELFF. The CDR3 coding sequence is TGTGCCACCCTAGCGGGGGAGTCCCCAGGGGAGCTGTTTTTT.